What follows are 13 T cell receptor beta chains derived from one specimen sequenced in a study of blood T cell repertoires in COVID-19. Assay: immunoSEQ multiplex PCR; the TCRdb copy retains only in-frame clones and omits some. Among approximately 72,000 clones, approximately 86% were seen once, and the ten largest hold around 13%. The specimen sequenced was peripheral blood. The source is a woman aged 55-75 years with acute or convalescent COVID-19.

Only one count was recorded for this clone. J is TRBJ2-5 and V is TRBV30, with TRBD1 identical over 7 bases. V shed 2 bases, J shed 2 bases, and the junction held 5 bases outside the gene matches. CDR3 length: 14 amino acids. Germline lookup yields CDR1 GTSNPN and CDR2 SVGIG (reference sequence). CDR3 in DNA: TGTGCCTGGAGTCTAGGGGGCCCTCAAGAGACCCAGTACTTC. It encodes CAWSLGGPQETQYF.

The chain links TRBV2 to TRBJ1-5, with D unresolved. Germline CDR1 and CDR2: SNHLY and FYNNEI. V was pared by 2 bases and J by 7 bases, with 12 bases between. The CDR3 has 14 amino acids. The CDR3 region has the DNA TGTGCCAGCAGTGAACTCGGGAGGGAGCAGCCCCAGCATTTT. It encodes CASSELGREQPQHF.

The chain joins TRBV6-4 to TRBJ2-2; 8 bases are shared with TRBD1. CDR1 MRHNA and CDR2 SNTAGT come from the germline V gene. The CDR3 is made up of 16 amino acids. V shed 0 bases, J shed 7 bases, and the junction held 7 bases outside the gene matches. The CDR3 reads CASSDSRRGRVGELFF. CDR3 DNA sequence: TGTGCCAGCAGTGACTCGCGCAGGGGGCGCGTCGGGGAGCTGTTTTTT.

This clone was observed once. The chain combines TRBV18 with TRBJ2-3, with a weak D call TRBD1 (5 bases). This CDR3 comprises 14 residues. V dropped 7 bases and J dropped 2 bases, with 13 bases sitting between them. CDR1 is KGHSH and CDR2 is LQKENI in the germline V gene. The CDR3 DNA reads TGTGCCAGCTTACTTTCCAGGGACACAGATACGCAGTATTTT. Protein sequence: CASLLSRDTDTQYF.

CDR3 DNA sequence: TGCGCCAGCAGCTTGGCGCCGGGGCAAGAGACCCAGTACTTC. Its translation: CASSLAPGQETQYF. V and J are TRBV5-1 and TRBJ2-5; D might be TRBD2 (5 bases). Germline V CDR1 and CDR2: SGHRS, YFSETQ. This CDR3 region has 14 residues. V was cut by 0 bases and J by 2 bases, with 8 bases left in between.

J is TRBJ2-1 and V is TRBV2, with D perhaps TRBD2 (6 bases). CDR1 SNHLY and CDR2 FYNNEI come from the germline V gene. The CDR3 is 13 amino acids. V was cut by 4 bases and J by 8 bases, with 12 bases left in between. In DNA, the CDR3 is TGTGCCAGCAGTGGACTAGGTATCTATGAGCAGTTCTTC. Residues: CASSGLGIYEQFF. The whole variable domain, remainder taken from reference TRBV2 and TRBJ2-1, is EPEVTQTPSHQVTQMGQEVILRCVPISNHLYFYWYRQILGQKVEFLVSFYNNEISEKSEIFDDQFSVERPDGSNFTLKIRSTKLEDSAMYFCASSGLGIYEQFFGPGTRLTVL.

This CDR3 reads CASSPGHVRYGYTF. The CDR3 DNA sequence: TGTGCCAGCAGCCCAGGGCATGTCCGTTATGGCTACACCTTC. The chain combines TRBV2 with TRBJ1-2; possibly TRBD1 for D (5 bases). This CDR3 has 14 residues. V was shortened by 6 bases and J by 5 bases, with 16 bases between the two germline ends. Germline V CDR1 and CDR2: SNHLY, FYNNEI.

This clone has just one count. The rearrangement joins TRBV5-4 to TRBJ2-7; D is possibly TRBD2 (5 bases). The CDR3 is 15 residues long. Trimming took 1 base from V and 3 from J, leaving 14 bases between them. Germline CDR1 SGHNT, CDR2 YYREEE (reference sequence). CDR3 residues: CASSLPGGSNYEQYF. The CDR3 DNA reads as TGTGCCAGCAGCTTGCCCGGAGGCTCAAACTACGAGCAGTACTTC.

The rearrangement joins TRBV19 to TRBJ2-2; the match to TRBD2 covers 10 bases. The germline V gene has CDR1 LNHDA and CDR2 SQIVND (reference sequence). CDR3 length equals 15 residues. With 5 bases clipped from V and 7 bases from J, the junction kept 7 bases outside the gene matches. CDR3 amino acids: CASSASGGAVGELFF. The CDR3 DNA sequence: TGTGCCAGTAGTGCGAGCGGGGGGGCAGTCGGGGAGCTGTTTTTT.

V gene TRBV18 combines with J gene TRBJ1-2, with 7 positions matching TRBD1. J was trimmed by 3 bases and V by 4 bases; bases with no gene match: 5. Germline V gene lookup returns CDR1 KGHSH and CDR2 LQKENI. The CDR3 contains 14 residues. The CDR3 here is CASSLTDRDYGYTF. In nucleotides, the CDR3 is TGTGCCAGCTCACTAACCGACAGGGACTATGGCTACACCTTC.

The V and J genes are TRBV7-3 and TRBJ2-1, with 8 bases fitting TRBD2. This CDR3 region has 15 residues. Per the germline V gene, CDR1 is SGHTA and CDR2 is FQGTGA. V trimming: 0 bases; J trimming: 4 bases; junction bases outside the gene matches: 2. The DNA for the CDR3 is TGTGCCAGCAGCTTAACTAGCGGGGTTTACAATGAGCAGTTCTTC. Protein product: CASSLTSGVYNEQFF.

This chain links TRBV28 with TRBJ1-1; 10 bases map to TRBD1. Germline loops: CDR1 MDHEN, CDR2 SYDVKM. The CDR3 is 16 residues long. Germline trimming cut 5 bases from V and 10 bases from J; bases unmatched to any gene: 16. CDR3 nucleotides: TGTGCCAGCAGTCATGACCCGGGACAGGGGCTATTTGGAGCTTTCTTT. It specifies CASSHDPGQGLFGAFF. Supplemented by reference TRBV28 and TRBJ1-1, the full variable domain reads DVKVTQSSRYLVKRTGEKVFLECVQDMDHENMFWYRQDPGLGLRLIYFSYDVKMKEKGDIPEGYSVSREKKERFSLILESASTNQTSMYLCASSHDPGQGLFGAFFGQGTRLTVV.

This clone was recorded a few times. The chain carries TRBV15 and TRBJ1-4; D ambiguous. The CDR3 sequence is 16 residues long. V was pared by 0 bases and J by 5 bases, with 13 bases between. Germline assignment: CDR1 LNHNV and CDR2 YYDKDF (reference sequence). The CDR3 DNA is TGTGCCACCAGCAGAGATGCGAGGGCGAGGAATGAAAAACTGTTTTTT. It yields the protein CATSRDARARNEKLFF.